The source of this T cell receptor (beta chain) is a study of blood T cells in healthy people across ages. Next came a second PCR, run for about 7 to 11 cycles, which used a sample-barcoded 5' primer along with a J-beta primer mix. TCRdb fed the 5' RACE reads into MiXCR, producing one record per CDR3 protein. Of over a million distinct CDR3 sequences in the sample, about 43% are singletons; the top ten hold approximately 7.9%. Peripheral blood samples of around 11 milliliters were drawn from each donor. Points on this clonotype: Its matching antigen is unknown. Compared with germline, one end of the junction differs, possibly owing to a read error.

The study, taken as a whole, reports: In long-lived donors, naive CD4+ cell counts and diversity exceeded those of aged donors. Per million T cells, TCR beta diversity dropped about linearly as age rose.

This CDR3 has 13 amino acids. CDR1 is SGDLS and CDR2 is YYNGEE in the germline V gene. The chain has TRBV9 and TRBJ2-7; D is unresolved. The sample taken for sequencing was blood. The origin of this receptor is a woman younger than 35 in good health. The CDR3 region has the DNA TGTGCCGGCAGCGTAGGCAGCTCCTACGAGCAGTACTTC. Translated, it gives CAGSVGSSYEQYF.